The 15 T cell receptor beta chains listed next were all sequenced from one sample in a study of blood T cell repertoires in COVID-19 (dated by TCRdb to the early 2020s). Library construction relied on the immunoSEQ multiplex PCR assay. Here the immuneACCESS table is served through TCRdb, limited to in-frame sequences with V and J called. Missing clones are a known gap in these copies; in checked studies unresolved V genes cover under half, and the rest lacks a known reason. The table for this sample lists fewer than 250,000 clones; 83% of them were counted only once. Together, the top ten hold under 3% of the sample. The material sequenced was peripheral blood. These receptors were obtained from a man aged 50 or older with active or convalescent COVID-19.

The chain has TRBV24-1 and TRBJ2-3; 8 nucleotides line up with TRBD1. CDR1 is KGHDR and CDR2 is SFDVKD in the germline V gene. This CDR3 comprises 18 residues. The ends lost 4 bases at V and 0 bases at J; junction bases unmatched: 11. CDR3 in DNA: TGTGCCACCAGTGAACCTCCGGGGACAGGCGCTAGCACAGATACGCAGTATTTT. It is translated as CATSEPPGTGASTDTQYF.

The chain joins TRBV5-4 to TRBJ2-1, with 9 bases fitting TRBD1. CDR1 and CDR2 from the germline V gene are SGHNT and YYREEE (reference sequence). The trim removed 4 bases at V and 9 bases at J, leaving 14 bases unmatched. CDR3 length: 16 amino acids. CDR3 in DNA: TGTGCCAGCAGCCCTGGCCGGGACAGGGTTTGGGGTGAGCAGTTCTTC. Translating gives CASSPGRDRVWGEQFF.

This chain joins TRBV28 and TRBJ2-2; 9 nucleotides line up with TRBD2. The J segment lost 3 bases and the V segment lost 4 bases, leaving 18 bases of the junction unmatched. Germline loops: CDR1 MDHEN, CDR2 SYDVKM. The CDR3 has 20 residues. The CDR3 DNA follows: TGTGCCAGCAGTTCGCCCTGGCGGGAGGGCCTCTTTTTTTACACCGGGGAGCTGTTTTTT. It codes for CASSSPWREGLFFYTGELFF.

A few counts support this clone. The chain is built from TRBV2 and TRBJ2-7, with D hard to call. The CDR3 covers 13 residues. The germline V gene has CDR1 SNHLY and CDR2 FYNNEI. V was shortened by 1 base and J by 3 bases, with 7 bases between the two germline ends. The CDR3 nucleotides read TGTGCCAGCAGTGAAGACTTCTACTACGAGCAGTACTTC. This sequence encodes CASSEDFYYEQYF.

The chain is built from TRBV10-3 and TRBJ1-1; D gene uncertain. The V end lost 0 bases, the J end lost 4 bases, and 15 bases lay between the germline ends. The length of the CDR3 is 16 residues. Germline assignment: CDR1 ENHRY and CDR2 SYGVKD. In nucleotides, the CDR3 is TGTGCCATCAGTGAGTCGACTCAAGACCTGAGCACTGAAGCTTTCTTT. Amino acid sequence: CAISESTQDLSTEAFF.

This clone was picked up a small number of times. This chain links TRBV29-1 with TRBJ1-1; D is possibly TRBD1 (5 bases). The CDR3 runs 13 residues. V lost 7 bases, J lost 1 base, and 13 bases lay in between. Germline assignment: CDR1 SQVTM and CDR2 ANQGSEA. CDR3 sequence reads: CSGTGATNTEAFF. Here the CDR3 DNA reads TGCAGCGGTACAGGAGCGACGAACACTGAAGCTTTCTTT.

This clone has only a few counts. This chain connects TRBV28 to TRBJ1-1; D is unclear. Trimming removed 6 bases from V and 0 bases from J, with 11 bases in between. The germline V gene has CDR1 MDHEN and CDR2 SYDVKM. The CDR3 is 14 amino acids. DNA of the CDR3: TGTGCCAGCAGCCCGGGGTGGGTGAACACTGAAGCTTTCTTT. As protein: CASSPGWVNTEAFF. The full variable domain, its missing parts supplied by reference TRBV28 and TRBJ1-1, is DVKVTQSSRYLVKRTGEKVFLECVQDMDHENMFWYRQDPGLGLRLIYFSYDVKMKEKGDIPEGYSVSREKKERFSLILESASTNQTSMYLCASSPGWVNTEAFFGQGTRLTVV.

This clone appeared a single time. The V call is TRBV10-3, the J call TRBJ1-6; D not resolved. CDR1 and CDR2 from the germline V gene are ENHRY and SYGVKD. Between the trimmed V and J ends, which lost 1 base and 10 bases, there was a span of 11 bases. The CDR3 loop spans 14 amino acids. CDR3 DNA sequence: TGTGCCATCAGTGAGTACAGTGGCCGCTCACCCCTCCACTTT. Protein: CAISEYSGRSPLHF.

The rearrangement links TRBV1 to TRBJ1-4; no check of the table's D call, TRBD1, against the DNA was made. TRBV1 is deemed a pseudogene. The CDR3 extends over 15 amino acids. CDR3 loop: CTSSQVDRYNEKLFF. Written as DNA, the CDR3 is TGCACCAGCAGCCAAGTGGACAGGTATAATGAAAAACTGTTTTTT.

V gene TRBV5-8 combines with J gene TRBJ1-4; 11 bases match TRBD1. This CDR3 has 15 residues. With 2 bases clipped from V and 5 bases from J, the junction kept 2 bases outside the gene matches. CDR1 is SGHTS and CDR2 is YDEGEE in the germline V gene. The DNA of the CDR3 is TGTGCCAGCAGCTTCGGGACAGGGGGGAATGAAAAACTGTTTTTT. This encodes CASSFGTGGNEKLFF. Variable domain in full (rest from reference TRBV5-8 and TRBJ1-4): EAGVTQSPTHLIKTRGQQATLRCSPISGHTSVYWYQQALGLGLQFLLWYDEGEERNRGNFPPRFSGRQFPNYSSELNVNALELEDSALYLCASSFGTGGNEKLFFGSGTQLSVL.

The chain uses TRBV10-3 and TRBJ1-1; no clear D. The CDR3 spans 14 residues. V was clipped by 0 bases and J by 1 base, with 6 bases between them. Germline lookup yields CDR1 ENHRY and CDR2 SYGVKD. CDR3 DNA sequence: TGTGCCATCAGTGAGTCAACAGAGAACACTGAAGCTTTCTTT. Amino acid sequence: CAISESTENTEAFF.

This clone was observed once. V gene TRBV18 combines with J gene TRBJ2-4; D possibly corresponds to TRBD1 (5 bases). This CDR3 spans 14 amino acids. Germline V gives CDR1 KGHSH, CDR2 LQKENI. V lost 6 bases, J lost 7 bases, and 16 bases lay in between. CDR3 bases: TGTGCCAGCTCTCCTGACTGGGGCTCGAACATTCAGTACTTC. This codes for CASSPDWGSNIQYF.

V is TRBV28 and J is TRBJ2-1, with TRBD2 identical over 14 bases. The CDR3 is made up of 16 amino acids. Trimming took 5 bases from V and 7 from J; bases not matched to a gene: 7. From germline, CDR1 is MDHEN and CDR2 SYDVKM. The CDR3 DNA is TGTGCCAGCAGTCGGACTAGCGGGAGGCTCTGGAATGAGCAGTTCTTC. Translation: CASSRTSGRLWNEQFF.

CDR3 coding DNA: TGTGCCAGCAGCCAAGCCCAGGGGGCATGGTACGAGCAGTACTTC. It translates to CASSQAQGAWYEQYF. The chain has TRBV3-1 (or the pseudogene TRBV3-2) and TRBJ2-7; 8 bases match TRBD1. This CDR3 is built from 15 residues. V was pared by 1 base and J by 4 bases, with 6 bases of the junction left unmatched. The germline gives CDR1 LGHDT, CDR2 YNNKEL (reference sequence).

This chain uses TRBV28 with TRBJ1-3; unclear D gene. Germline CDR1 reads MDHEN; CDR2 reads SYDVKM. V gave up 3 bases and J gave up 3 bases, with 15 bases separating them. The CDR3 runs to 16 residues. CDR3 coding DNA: TGTGCCAGCAGTTTTGATTCATTATGGAGTGGAAACACCATATATTTT. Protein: CASSFDSLWSGNTIYF.